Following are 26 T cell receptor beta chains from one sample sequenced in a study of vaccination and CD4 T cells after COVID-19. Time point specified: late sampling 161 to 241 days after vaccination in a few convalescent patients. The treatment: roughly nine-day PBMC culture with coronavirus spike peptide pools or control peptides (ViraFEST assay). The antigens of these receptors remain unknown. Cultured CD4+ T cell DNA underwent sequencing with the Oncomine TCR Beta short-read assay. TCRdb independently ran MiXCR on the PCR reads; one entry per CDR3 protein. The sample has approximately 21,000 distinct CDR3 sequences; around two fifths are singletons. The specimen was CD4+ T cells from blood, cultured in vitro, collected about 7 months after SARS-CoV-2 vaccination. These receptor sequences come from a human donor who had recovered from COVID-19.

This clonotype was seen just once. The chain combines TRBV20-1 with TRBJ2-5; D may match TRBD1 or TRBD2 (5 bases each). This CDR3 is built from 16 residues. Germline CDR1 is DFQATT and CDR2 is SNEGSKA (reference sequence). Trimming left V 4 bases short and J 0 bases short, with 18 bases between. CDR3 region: CSATRATGGYQETQYF. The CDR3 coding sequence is TGCAGTGCTACAAGGGCGACTGGGGGATACCAAGAGACCCAGTACTTC.

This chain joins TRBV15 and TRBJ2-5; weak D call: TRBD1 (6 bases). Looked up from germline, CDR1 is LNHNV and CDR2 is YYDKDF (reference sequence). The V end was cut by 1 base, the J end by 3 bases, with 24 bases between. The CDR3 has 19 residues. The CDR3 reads CATSRGGTGLRGRKETQYF. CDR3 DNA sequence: TGTGCCACCAGCAGAGGGGGTACAGGGTTAAGGGGACGCAAAGAGACCCAGTACTTC.

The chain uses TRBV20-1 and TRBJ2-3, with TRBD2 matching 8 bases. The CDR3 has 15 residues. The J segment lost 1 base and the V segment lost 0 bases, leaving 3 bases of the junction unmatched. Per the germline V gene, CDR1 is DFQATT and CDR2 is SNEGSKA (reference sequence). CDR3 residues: CSARELREGTDTQYF. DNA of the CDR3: TGCAGTGCTAGAGAGTTGCGGGAGGGCACAGATACGCAGTATTTT.

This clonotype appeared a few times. CDR3 DNA: TGTGCCAGCAGTTTAGGTGGGACCAGGACTGAGCCCCAGCATTTT. Translated: CASSLGGTRTEPQHF. The V gene is TRBV12-3 or TRBV12-4, the J gene TRBJ1-5; D is perhaps TRBD1 (5 bases). The CDR3 consists of 15 residues. V was trimmed by 1 base and J by 8 bases, leaving 15 bases between them.

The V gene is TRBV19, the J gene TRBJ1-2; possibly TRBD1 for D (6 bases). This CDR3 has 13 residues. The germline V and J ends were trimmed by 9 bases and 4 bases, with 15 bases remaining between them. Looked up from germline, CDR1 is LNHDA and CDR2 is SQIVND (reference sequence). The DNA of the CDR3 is TGTGCCAGCCAGGGGATCCTGGGCTATGGCTACACCTTC. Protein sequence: CASQGILGYGYTF.

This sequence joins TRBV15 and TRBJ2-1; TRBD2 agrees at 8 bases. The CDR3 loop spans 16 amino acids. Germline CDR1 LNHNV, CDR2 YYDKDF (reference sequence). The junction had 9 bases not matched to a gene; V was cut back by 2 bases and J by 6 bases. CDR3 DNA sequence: TGTGCCACCAGCAGAAGCTCCGGGACTAGGTCCAATGAGCAGTTCTTC. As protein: CATSRSSGTRSNEQFF.

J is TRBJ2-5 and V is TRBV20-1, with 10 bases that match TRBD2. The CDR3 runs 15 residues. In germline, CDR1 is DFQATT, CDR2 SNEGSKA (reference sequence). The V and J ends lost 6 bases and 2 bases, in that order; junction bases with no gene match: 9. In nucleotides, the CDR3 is TGCAGTGCCCCGAAAGGGACTAGCGTTCAAGAGACCCAGTACTTC. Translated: CSAPKGTSVQETQYF.

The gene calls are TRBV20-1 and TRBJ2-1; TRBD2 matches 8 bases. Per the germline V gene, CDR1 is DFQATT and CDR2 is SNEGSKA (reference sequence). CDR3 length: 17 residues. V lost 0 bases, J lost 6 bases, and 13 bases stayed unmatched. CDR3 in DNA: TGCAGTGCTAGAGACCCCATGGCTAGCGGGCTTATCAATGAGCAGTTCTTC. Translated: CSARDPMASGLINEQFF.

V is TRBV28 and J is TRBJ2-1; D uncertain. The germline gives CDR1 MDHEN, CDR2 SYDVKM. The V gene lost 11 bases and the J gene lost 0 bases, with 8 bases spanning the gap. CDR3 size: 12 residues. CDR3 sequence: CALRSSYNEQFF. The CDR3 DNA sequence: TGTGCCCTTCGTAGCTCCTACAATGAGCAGTTCTTC.

This CDR3 reads CASSRQGGSDTQYF. The CDR3 DNA sequence: TGTGCCAGCAGTCGACAGGGGGGATCAGATACGCAGTATTTT. The chain carries TRBV7-3 and TRBJ2-3; 9 positions match TRBD1. The CDR3 sequence is 14 residues long. The V segment lost 6 bases and the J segment 4 bases; nucleotides outside the gene matches: 5. The germline gives CDR1 SGHTA, CDR2 FQGTGA. The variable domain in full, with the rest retrieved from reference TRBV7-3 and TRBJ2-3, is GAGVSQTPSNKVTEKGKYVELRCDPISGHTALYWYRQSLGQGPEFLIYFQGTGAADDSGLPNDRFFAVRPEGSVSTLKIQRTERGDSAVYLCASSRQGGSDTQYFGPGTRLTVL.

In nucleotides, the CDR3 is TGTGCCATCAGTGAGATGGGGCGGGATGCCTACGAGCAGTACTTC. Amino acid sequence: CAISEMGRDAYEQYF. This chain connects TRBV10-3 to TRBJ2-7, with D possibly being TRBD2 (6 bases). Germline V CDR1 and CDR2: ENHRY, SYGVKD. Between the trimmed V and J ends, which lost 2 bases and 2 bases, there was a span of 13 bases. There are 15 residues in the CDR3.

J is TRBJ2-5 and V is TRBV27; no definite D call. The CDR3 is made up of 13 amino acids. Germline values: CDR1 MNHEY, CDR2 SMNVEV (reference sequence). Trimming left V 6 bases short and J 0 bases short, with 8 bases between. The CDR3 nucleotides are TGTGCCAGCAGCCCACAGTACCAAGAGACCCAGTACTTC. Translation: CASSPQYQETQYF.

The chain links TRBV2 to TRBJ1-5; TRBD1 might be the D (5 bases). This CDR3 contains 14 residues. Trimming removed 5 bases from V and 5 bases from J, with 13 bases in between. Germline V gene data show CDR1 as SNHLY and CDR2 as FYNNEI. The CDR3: CASSPGTAYQPQHF. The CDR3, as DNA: TGTGCCAGCAGTCCCGGGACGGCCTATCAGCCCCAGCATTTT.

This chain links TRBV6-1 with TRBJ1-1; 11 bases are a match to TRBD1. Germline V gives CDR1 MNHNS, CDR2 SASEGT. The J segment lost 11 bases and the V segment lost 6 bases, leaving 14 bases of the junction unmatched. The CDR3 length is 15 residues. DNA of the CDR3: TGTGCCAGCAGCGAGCGTGGGACAGGGGGTCGTTGGGCTTTCTTT. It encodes CASSERGTGGRWAFF.

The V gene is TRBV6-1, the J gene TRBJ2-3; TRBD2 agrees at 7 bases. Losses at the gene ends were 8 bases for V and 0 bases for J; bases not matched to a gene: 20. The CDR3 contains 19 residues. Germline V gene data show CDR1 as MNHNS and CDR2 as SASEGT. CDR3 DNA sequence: TGTGCCAGCCCAGCGGGACGGGCCTTCCGGGGGACTAGCACAGATACGCAGTATTTT. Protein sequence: CASPAGRAFRGTSTDTQYF.

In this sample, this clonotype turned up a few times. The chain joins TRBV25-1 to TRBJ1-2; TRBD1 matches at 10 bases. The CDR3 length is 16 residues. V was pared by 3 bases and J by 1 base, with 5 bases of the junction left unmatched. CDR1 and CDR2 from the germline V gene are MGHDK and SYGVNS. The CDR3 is CASSEDRGGGNYGYTF. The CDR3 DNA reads TGTGCCAGCAGTGAGGACAGGGGGGGAGGTAACTATGGCTACACCTTC.

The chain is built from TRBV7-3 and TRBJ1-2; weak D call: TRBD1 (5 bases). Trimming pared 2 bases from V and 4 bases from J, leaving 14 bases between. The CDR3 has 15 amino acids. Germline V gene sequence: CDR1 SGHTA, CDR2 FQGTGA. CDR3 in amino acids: CASSLFVVQGYGYTF. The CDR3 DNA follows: TGTGCCAGCAGCTTATTTGTTGTCCAGGGCTATGGCTACACCTTC.

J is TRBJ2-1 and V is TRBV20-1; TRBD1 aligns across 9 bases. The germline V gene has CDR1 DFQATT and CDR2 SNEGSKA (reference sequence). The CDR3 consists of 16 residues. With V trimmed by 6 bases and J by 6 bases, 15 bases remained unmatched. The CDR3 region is CSALDFGTGSTNEQFF. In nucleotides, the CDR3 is TGCAGTGCCCTAGATTTCGGGACAGGGTCTACCAATGAGCAGTTCTTC.

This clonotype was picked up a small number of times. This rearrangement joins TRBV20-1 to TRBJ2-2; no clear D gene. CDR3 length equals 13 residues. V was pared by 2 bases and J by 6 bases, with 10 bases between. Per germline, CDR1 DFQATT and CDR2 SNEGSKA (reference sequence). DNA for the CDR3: TGCAGTGCTAGAAACCGGGCTGCCGGGGAGCTGTTTTTT. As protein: CSARNRAAGELFF.

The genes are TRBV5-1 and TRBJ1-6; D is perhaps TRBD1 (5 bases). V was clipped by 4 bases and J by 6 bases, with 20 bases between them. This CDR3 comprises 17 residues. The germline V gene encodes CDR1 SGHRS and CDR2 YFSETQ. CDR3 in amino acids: CASSGTTRGRLNSPLHF. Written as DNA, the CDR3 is TGCGCCAGCAGCGGAACTACTCGGGGCAGGCTTAATTCACCCCTCCACTTT.

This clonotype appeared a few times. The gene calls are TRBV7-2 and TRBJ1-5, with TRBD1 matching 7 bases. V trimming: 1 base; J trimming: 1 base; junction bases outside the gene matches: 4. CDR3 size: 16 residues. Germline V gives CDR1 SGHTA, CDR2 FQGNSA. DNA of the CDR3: TGTGCCAGCAGCTTAGTTGGGACAGAGAGCAATCAGCCCCAGCATTTT. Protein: CASSLVGTESNQPQHF.

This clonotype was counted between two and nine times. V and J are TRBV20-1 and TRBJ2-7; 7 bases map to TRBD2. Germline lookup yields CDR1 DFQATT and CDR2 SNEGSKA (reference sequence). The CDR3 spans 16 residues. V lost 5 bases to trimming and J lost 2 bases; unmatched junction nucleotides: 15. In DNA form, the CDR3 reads TGCAGTGCTCCGCCGGGAGGTGCACGTCCTCCCTACGAGCAGTACTTC. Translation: CSAPPGGARPPYEQYF.

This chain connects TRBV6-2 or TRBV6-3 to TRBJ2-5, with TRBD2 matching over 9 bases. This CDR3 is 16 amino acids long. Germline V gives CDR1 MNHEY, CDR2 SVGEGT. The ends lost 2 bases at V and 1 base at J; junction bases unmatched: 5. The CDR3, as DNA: TGTGCCAGCAGTTACGGGCTAGCGGGGTCCCAAGAGACCCAGTACTTC. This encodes CASSYGLAGSQETQYF.

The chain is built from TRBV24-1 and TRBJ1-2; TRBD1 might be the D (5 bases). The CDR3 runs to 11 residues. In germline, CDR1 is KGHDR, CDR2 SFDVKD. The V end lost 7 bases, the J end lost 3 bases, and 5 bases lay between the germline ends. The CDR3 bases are TGTGCCACCAGGACAGACTATGGCTACACCTTC. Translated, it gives CATRTDYGYTF.

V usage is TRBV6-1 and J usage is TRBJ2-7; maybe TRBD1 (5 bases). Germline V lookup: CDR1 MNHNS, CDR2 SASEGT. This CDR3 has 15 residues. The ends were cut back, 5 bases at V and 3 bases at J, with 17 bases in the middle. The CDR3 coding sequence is TGTGCCAGCAGTCCCCCCCCTCAGGGTAACTACGAGCAGTACTTC. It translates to CASSPPPQGNYEQYF.

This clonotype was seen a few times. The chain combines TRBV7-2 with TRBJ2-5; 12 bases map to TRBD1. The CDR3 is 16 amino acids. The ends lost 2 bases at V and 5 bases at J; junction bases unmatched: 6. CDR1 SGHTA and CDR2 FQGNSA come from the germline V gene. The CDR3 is CASSLSGTGGGETQYF. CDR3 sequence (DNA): TGTGCCAGCAGCTTATCCGGGACAGGGGGCGGGGAGACCCAGTACTTC.